Sequencing of this T cell receptor (beta chain) was carried out in a study of blood T cell repertoires in COVID-19. Study context: Acute and convalescent COVID-19 samples came from the United States, Italy and Spain. PBMCs, B-cell-depleted T cells, or T cells were the source of the cDNA or gDNA that made up the material.

CDR1 and CDR2 (germline): MNHEY, SVGAGI. V lost 6 bases, J lost 5 bases, and 10 bases stayed unmatched. The CDR3 is 15 residues long. This clone was seen only a few times. Authors' data handling: For nucleated cells, counts were estimated from reference gene primer amplification. Profiling relied on immunoSEQ multiplex PCR, and the TCRdb table lists in-frame clones only, not all of them. V, J and clone size are taken as reported in that table, and D and trimming were inferred from the DNA itself. The sample records fewer than 150,000 clones, around 77% being singletons. This sequence was found in a human donor in a cohort sampled during active COVID-19. The chain recombines TRBV6-5 with TRBJ1-5, with 7 bases identical to TRBD1. Sequencing was performed on peripheral blood. CDR3 in amino acids: CASRATGRRDQPQHF. The DNA for the CDR3 is TGTGCCAGCAGGGCGACAGGGAGAAGAGATCAGCCCCAGCATTTT.